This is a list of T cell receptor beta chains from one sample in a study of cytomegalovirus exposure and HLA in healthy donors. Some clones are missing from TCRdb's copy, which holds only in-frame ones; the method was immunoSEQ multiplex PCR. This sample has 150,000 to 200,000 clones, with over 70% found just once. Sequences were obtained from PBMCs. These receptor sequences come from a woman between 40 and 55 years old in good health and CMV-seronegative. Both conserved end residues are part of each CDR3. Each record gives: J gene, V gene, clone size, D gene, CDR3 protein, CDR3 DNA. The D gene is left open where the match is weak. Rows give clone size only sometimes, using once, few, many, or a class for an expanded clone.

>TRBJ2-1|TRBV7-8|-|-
CASSLLNGNEQFF
TGTGCCAGCAGCTTATTGAACGGGAATGAGCAGTTCTTC
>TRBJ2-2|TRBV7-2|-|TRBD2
CASSPLAGGTGELFF
TGTGCCAGCAGCCCACTAGCGGGGGGCACCGGGGAGCTGTTTTTT
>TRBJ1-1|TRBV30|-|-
CVAGGTEAFF
TGTGTGGCTGGAGGTACTGAAGCTTTCTTT
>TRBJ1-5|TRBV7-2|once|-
CASSLVGGGQPQHF
TGTGCCAGCAGCTTAGTCGGGGGTGGACAGCCCCAGCATTTT
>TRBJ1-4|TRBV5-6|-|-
CASSLLGQNEKLFF
TGTGCCAGCAGCTTGCTGGGGCAAAATGAAAAACTGTTTTTT
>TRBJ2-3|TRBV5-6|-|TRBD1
CASSLETTGADTQYF
TGTGCCAGCAGCTTGGAAACTACAGGGGCAGATACGCAGTATTTT
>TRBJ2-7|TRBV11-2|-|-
CASSLAVGVREQYF
TGTGCCAGCAGCTTAGCGGTGGGAGTCCGCGAGCAGTACTTC
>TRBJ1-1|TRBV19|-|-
CASTHWRDGYTEAFF
TGTGCCAGTACCCATTGGAGGGACGGGTACACTGAAGCTTTCTTT
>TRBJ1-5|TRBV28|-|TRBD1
CASSSETGLGQPQHF
TGTGCCAGCAGTTCCGAGACAGGGCTGGGTCAGCCCCAGCATTTT
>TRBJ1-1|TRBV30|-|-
CAWSVVVSESYTEAFF
TGTGCCTGGAGTGTAGTCGTTTCGGAGTCATACACTGAAGCTTTCTTT
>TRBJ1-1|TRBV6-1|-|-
CASRMTEFTEAFF
TGTGCCAGCAGAATGACAGAATTCACTGAAGCTTTCTTT
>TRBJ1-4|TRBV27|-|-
CASGRGGVNEKLFF
TGTGCCAGCGGTCGGGGTGGGGTTAATGAAAAACTGTTTTTT
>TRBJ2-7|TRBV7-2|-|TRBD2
CASSFAGGVKRYEQYF
TGTGCCAGCAGCTTTGCGGGAGGCGTGAAACGATACGAGCAGTACTTC
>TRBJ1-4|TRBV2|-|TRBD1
CASTGGSLEKLFF
TGTGCCAGTACAGGGGGCTCTTTGGAAAAACTGTTTTTT
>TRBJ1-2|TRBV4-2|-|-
CASSQEWTNYGYTF
TGTGCCAGCAGCCAAGAGTGGACAAACTATGGCTACACCTTC
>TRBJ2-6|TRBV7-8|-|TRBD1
CASSLGGRGRSGANVLTF
TGTGCCAGCAGCTTAGGGGGCAGGGGGCGGTCTGGGGCCAACGTCCTGACTTTC
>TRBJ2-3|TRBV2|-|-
CASSGNTDTQYF
TGTGCCAGCAGCGGGAACACAGATACGCAGTATTTT
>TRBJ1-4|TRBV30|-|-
CAWSAGHGEKLFF
TGTGCCTGGAGTGCTGGACATGGAGAAAAACTGTTTTTT
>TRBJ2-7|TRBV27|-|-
CASSLSLGSSYEQYF
TGTGCCAGCAGTTTATCTCTCGGGAGCTCCTACGAGCAGTACTTC
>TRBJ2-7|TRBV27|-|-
CASSSVQELFEQYF
TGTGCCAGCAGTTCGGTACAGGAACTATTCGAGCAGTACTTC
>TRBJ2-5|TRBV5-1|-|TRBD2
CASSLGGAQETQYF
TGCGCCAGCAGCCTCGGGGGGGCCCAAGAGACCCAGTACTTC
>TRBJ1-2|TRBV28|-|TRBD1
CASSLSRQGTNYGYTF
TGTGCCAGCAGTTTATCCCGACAGGGCACTAACTATGGCTACACCTTC
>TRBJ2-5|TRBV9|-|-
CASSVGGGKETQYF
TGTGCCAGCAGCGTAGGGGGAGGAAAAGAGACCCAGTACTTC
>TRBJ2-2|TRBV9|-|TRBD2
CASSPRTSEYTGELFF
TGTGCCAGCAGCCCCCGGACTAGCGAGTACACCGGGGAGCTGTTTTTT
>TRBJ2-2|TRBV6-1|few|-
CASAQGPNTGELFF
TGTGCCAGCGCGCAGGGCCCGAACACCGGGGAGCTGTTTTTT
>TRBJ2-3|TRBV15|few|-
CATSRARLGPDTQYF
TGTGCCACCAGCAGAGCTCGGTTGGGCCCAGATACGCAGTATTTT
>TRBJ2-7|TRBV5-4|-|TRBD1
CASSRDSVYEQYF
TGTGCCAGCAGCCGGGACAGCGTCTACGAGCAGTACTTC
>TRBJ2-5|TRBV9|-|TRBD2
CASSVGGASGGQETQYF
TGTGCCAGCAGCGTAGGTGGGGCTAGCGGGGGGCAAGAGACCCAGTACTTC
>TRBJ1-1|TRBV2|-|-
CASSEARVEAFF
TGTGCCAGCAGTGAGGCGAGGGTTGAAGCTTTCTTT
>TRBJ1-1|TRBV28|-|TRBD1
CASTSPGTENTEAFF
TGTGCCAGCACTAGCCCCGGGACAGAGAACACTGAAGCTTTCTTT
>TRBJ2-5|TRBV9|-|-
CASSVGLSLGETQYF
TGTGCCAGCAGCGTAGGACTGAGCCTTGGTGAGACCCAGTACTTC
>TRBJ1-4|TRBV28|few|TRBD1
CASSLYRGLEKLFF
TGTGCCAGCAGTCTATATAGGGGGCTTGAAAAACTGTTTTTT
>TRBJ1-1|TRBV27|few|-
CASSLVDSTEAFF
TGTGCCAGCAGTTTAGTGGACAGCACTGAAGCTTTCTTT
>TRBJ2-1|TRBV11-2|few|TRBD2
CASSAIAGPFYNEQFF
TGTGCCAGCAGCGCAATAGCGGGACCTTTCTACAATGAGCAGTTCTTC
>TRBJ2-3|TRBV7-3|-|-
CASSAGSTDTQYF
TGTGCCAGCAGCGCCGGTAGCACAGATACGCAGTATTTT
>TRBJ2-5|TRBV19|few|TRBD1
CASSDREQETQYF
TGTGCCAGTAGTGACAGGGAACAAGAGACCCAGTACTTC
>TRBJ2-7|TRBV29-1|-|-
CSGATALYEQYF
TGCAGCGGGGCCACGGCCCTCTACGAGCAGTACTTC
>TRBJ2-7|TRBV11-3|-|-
CASSFTLSRPVYEQYF
TGTGCCAGCAGCTTTACCCTCTCCCGTCCGGTCTACGAGCAGTACTTC
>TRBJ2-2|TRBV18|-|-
CASSPPGSNTGELFF
TGTGCCAGCTCACCACCGGGGAGCAACACCGGGGAGCTGTTTTTT
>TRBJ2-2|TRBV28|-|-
CASSIVKGKRAGELFF
TGTGCCAGCAGCATCGTGAAGGGGAAACGTGCCGGGGAGCTGTTTTTT
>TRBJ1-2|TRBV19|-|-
CASSTNYGYTF
TGTGCCAGTAGTACGAACTATGGCTACACCTTC
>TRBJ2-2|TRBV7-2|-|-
CASSLVSSNTGELFF
TGTGCCAGCAGCTTAGTATCCTCGAACACCGGGGAGCTGTTTTTT
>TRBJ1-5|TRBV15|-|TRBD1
CATGTGGNQPQHF
TGTGCCACCGGGACAGGTGGCAATCAGCCCCAGCATTTT
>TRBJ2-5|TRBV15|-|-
CATSEGEETQYF
TGTGCCACCTCCGAGGGGGAAGAGACCCAGTACTTC
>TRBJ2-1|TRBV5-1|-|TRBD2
CASSRLNSGGTYNEQFF
TGCGCCAGCAGCCGCCTAAATTCGGGGGGGACCTACAATGAGCAGTTCTTC
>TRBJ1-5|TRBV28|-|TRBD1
CASSPHRGQPQHF
TGTGCCAGCAGTCCACACAGGGGTCAGCCCCAGCATTTT
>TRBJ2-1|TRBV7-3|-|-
CASSFAGAYNEQFF
TGTGCCAGCAGCTTCGCGGGGGCGTACAATGAGCAGTTCTTC
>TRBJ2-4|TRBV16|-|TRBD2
CASSQSGEGHIQYF
TGTGCCAGCAGCCAATCTGGGGAGGGCCACATTCAGTACTTC
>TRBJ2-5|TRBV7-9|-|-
CASSLTVGLETQYF
TGTGCCAGCAGCTTAACGGTCGGGTTGGAGACCCAGTACTTC
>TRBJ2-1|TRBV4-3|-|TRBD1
CASSQDRLNEQFF
TGCGCCAGCAGCCAGGACAGGCTGAATGAGCAGTTCTTC
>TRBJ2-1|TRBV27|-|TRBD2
CASSPAGNNEQFF
TGTGCCAGCAGCCCAGCGGGGAACAATGAGCAGTTCTTC
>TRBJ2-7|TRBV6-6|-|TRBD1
CASSYSIQGRGYEQYF
TGTGCCAGCAGTTACTCGATACAGGGGCGAGGCTACGAGCAGTACTTC
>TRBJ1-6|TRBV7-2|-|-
CASSFLPDEISPLHF
TGTGCCAGCAGCTTTCTGCCCGATGAGATTTCACCCCTCCACTTT
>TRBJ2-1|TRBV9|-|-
CASSVAGTINEQFF
TGTGCCAGCAGCGTAGCTGGGACAATTAATGAGCAGTTCTTC
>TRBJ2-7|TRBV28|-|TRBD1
CASSLLGPGQGAKEQYF
TGTGCCAGCAGTTTATTAGGACCGGGACAGGGGGCCAAGGAGCAGTACTTC
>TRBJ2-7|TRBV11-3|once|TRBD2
CASSSGGLAGEEQYF
TGTGCCAGCAGTTCAGGGGGACTAGCGGGAGAAGAGCAGTACTTC
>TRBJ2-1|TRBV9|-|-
CASSVAGHEQFF
TGTGCCAGCAGCGTAGCTGGGCATGAGCAGTTCTTC
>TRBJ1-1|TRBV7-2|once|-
CASSSQGPNTEAFF
TGTGCCAGCAGCTCACAGGGCCCGAACACTGAAGCTTTCTTT
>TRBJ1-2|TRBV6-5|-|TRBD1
CASRPDRGPQYGYTF
TGTGCCAGCAGGCCTGACAGGGGGCCTCAATATGGCTACACCTTC
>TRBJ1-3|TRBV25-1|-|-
CAGQSSGNTIYF
TGTGCCGGACAGAGCTCTGGAAACACCATATATTTT